The rows below give T cell receptor beta chains drawn from one sample of a study of T-cell memory formation after mild COVID-19. TCRdb reprocessed the 5' RACE reads via MiXCR and lists one record per CDR3 protein. The repertoire consists of about 350,000 distinct CDR3 sequences, with approximately 13% occurring once and the leading ten covering approximately 22%. Sequencing was performed on PBMCs or a T cell subset sorted from them (not recorded which). These receptors came from a man between 18 and 35 years old who had mild COVID-19 (a few samples of this study predate the infection). Cell type and time point are not known. CDR3s include the opening cysteine and the closing phenylalanine or tryptophan. The D gene is left open where the match is weak. Clone size is stated in some rows and not others, as once, few, many or a class when expanded.

TRBJ1-5,few,TRBV7-9,NA,CASRAEGGNQPQHF,TGTGCCAGCAGGGCCGAGGGAGGCAATCAGCCCCAGCATTTT
TRBJ2-7,NA,TRBV20-1,NA,CSAREHKTGEQYF,TGCAGTGCTAGAGAACATAAGACGGGCGAGCAGTACTTC
TRBJ1-1,NA,TRBV6-5,NA,CASSYLKVGNTEAFF,TGTGCCAGCAGTTACCTGAAGGTGGGGAACACTGAAGCTTTCTTT
TRBJ1-6,NA,TRBV5-1,NA,CASSQGESSYNSPLHF,TGCGCCAGCAGCCAGGGAGAAAGCTCCTATAATTCACCCCTCCACTTT
TRBJ2-4,NA,TRBV9,TRBD2,CASSVGAGGTIQYF,TGTGCCAGCAGCGTGGGAGCGGGGGGCACCATTCAGTACTTC
TRBJ2-4,many,TRBV25-1,NA,CASSVGLFKYF,TGTGCCAGCAGTGTTGGACTCTTTAAGTACTTC
TRBJ1-1,NA,TRBV19,NA,CASSLSDSSLGNTEAFF,TGTGCCAGTAGTCTCTCGGACTCGAGTCTTGGGAACACTGAAGCTTTCTTT
TRBJ2-1,few,TRBV29-1,TRBD1,CSALYRGHNEQFF,TGCAGCGCCCTCTACAGGGGACACAATGAGCAGTTCTTC
TRBJ2-1,NA,TRBV7-6,NA,CASSPSDSPYNEQFF,TGTGCCAGCAGCCCCAGCGACAGCCCTTACAATGAGCAGTTCTTC
TRBJ1-5,few,TRBV20-1,NA,CSARSGMDNQPQHF,TGCAGTGCTAGATCAGGGATGGACAATCAGCCCCAGCATTTT
TRBJ1-2,NA,TRBV7-9,NA,CASSLGGEGYTF,TGTGCCAGCAGCTTAGGGGGAGAGGGCTACACCTTC
TRBJ2-1,many,TRBV4-1,NA,CASSQDTSRSYNEQFF,TGCGCCAGCAGCCAAGATACGAGCCGCTCCTACAATGAGCAGTTCTTC
TRBJ2-4,few,TRBV7-3,NA,CASSLDGASYPIQYF,TGTGCCAGCAGCTTAGATGGGGCTAGCTATCCCATTCAGTACTTC
TRBJ1-1,few,TRBV6-2/TRBV6-3,TRBD1,CASSHVGQGTEAFF,TGTGCCAGCAGCCACGTGGGACAGGGGACTGAAGCTTTCTTT
TRBJ1-2,many,TRBV6-6,NA,CASLPGQNYGYTF,TGTGCCAGCTTGCCGGGCCAGAATTATGGCTACACCTTC
TRBJ2-7,NA,TRBV10-1,NA,CASSESAQIYEQYF,TGCGCCAGCAGTGAGTCGGCCCAGATCTACGAGCAGTACTTC
TRBJ1-2,few,TRBV30,NA,CAWNFGGGYGYTF,TGTGCCTGGAATTTCGGAGGGGGTTATGGCTACACCTTC
TRBJ2-7,NA,TRBV5-1,NA,CASHDLQTYEQYF,TGCGCCAGCCATGATTTACAGACCTACGAGCAGTACTTC
TRBJ2-5,few,TRBV6-5,NA,CASSTLPTGRETQYF,TGTGCCAGCAGCACCCTTCCGACGGGAAGGGAGACCCAGTACTTC
TRBJ2-1,many,TRBV6-5,TRBD2,CASRMGTSGHNEQFF,TGTGCCAGCAGGATGGGGACTAGCGGGCACAATGAGCAGTTCTTC
TRBJ1-1,few,TRBV29-1,TRBD1,CSVHRGLNTEAFF,TGCAGCGTTCACAGGGGGCTGAACACTGAAGCTTTCTTT
TRBJ2-5,NA,TRBV24-1,NA,CATSDSLDSSGETQYF,TGTGCCACCAGTGATTCCCTTGACAGTTCGGGGGAGACCCAGTACTTC
TRBJ1-1,few,TRBV7-9,NA,CALREGRGTEAFF,TGTGCCTTACGCGAGGGAAGGGGGACTGAAGCTTTCTTT
TRBJ2-1,many,TRBV5-1,NA,CASSFAAYNEQFF,TGCGCCAGCAGCTTCGCAGCGTACAATGAGCAGTTCTTC
TRBJ1-5,many,TRBV19,TRBD1,CASGEEAGGLNQPQHF,TGTGCCAGCGGGGAGGAGGCAGGGGGCTTAAATCAGCCCCAGCATTTT
TRBJ1-4,NA,TRBV10-3,TRBD1,CAISVSGGTNEKLFF,TGTGCCATCAGTGTTTCAGGGGGAACTAATGAAAAACTGTTTTTT
TRBJ1-1,few,TRBV7-8,NA,CASSLEGGAKAFF,TGTGCCAGCAGCTTAGAGGGGGGGGCGAAAGCTTTCTTT
TRBJ1-1,many,TRBV11-2,NA,CASSWPGEAFF,TGTGCCAGCTCCTGGCCGGGAGAAGCTTTCTTT
TRBJ1-2,few,TRBV5-1,TRBD1,CASSFDRGIDGYTF,TGCGCCAGCAGCTTCGACAGGGGTATAGATGGCTACACCTTC
TRBJ2-4,few,TRBV5-1,TRBD2,CASSLWPSGGVKNIQYF,TGCGCCAGCAGCTTGTGGCCTAGCGGGGGAGTCAAAAACATTCAGTACTTC
TRBJ2-3,few,TRBV7-9,NA,CASSLSGDHTDTQYF,TGTGCCAGCAGCTTATCAGGGGACCACACAGATACGCAGTATTTT
TRBJ2-7,NA,TRBV7-6,NA,CASSPQDYFYEQYF,TGTGCCAGCAGCCCCCAGGACTACTTCTACGAGCAGTACTTC
TRBJ2-2,few,TRBV21-1,NA,CASSKAWQPSRILLNTGELFF,TGTGCCAGCAGCAAAGCGTGGCAGCCCTCTCGCATATTATTGAACACCGGGGAGCTGTTTTTT
TRBJ1-1,NA,TRBV29-1,NA,CSVAGQGVGTEAFF,TGCAGCGTTGCCGGCCAGGGAGTGGGCACTGAAGCTTTCTTT
TRBJ2-1,NA,TRBV6-2/TRBV6-3,NA,CAGRSSSYNEQFF,TGTGCAGGCAGGTCGAGCTCCTACAATGAGCAGTTCTTC
TRBJ2-7,many,TRBV12-3/TRBV12-4,TRBD1,CASSSGQGANEQYF,TGTGCCAGCAGTTCCGGACAGGGGGCTAATGAGCAGTACTTC
TRBJ2-7,NA,TRBV5-1,NA,CASSPRQPYEQYF,TGCGCCAGCAGCCCCAGACAGCCCTACGAGCAGTACTTC
TRBJ2-7,NA,TRBV29-1,TRBD1,CSVAPRQGSVHEQYF,TGCAGCGTTGCACCTCGACAGGGATCGGTACACGAGCAGTACTTC
TRBJ2-5,few,TRBV4-2,TRBD2,CASSPTLAAQETQYF,TGTGCCAGCAGCCCAACACTAGCGGCCCAAGAGACCCAGTACTTC
TRBJ2-5,few,TRBV5-1,TRBD2,CASSRGGLAEETQYF,TGCGCCAGCAGCAGAGGGGGACTAGCCGAAGAGACCCAGTACTTC
TRBJ1-5,NA,TRBV15,NA,CATSPKRGAEQPQHF,TGTGCCACCAGCCCGAAACGGGGGGCAGAACAGCCCCAGCATTTT
TRBJ2-3,NA,TRBV7-2,NA,CASSQPTGFLTDTQYF,TGTGCCAGCAGCCAGCCAACAGGATTCCTCACAGATACGCAGTATTTT
TRBJ2-5,NA,TRBV20-1,NA,CSARVGRGSRETQYF,TGCAGTGCTAGAGTGGGCAGGGGAAGTCGGGAGACCCAGTACTTC
TRBJ2-3,many,TRBV4-3,TRBD2,CASSQTSGDTQYF,TGCGCCAGCAGCCAAACTAGCGGAGATACGCAGTATTTT
TRBJ2-1,NA,TRBV11-2,TRBD2,CASSSGRLASYNEQFF,TGTGCCAGCAGCTCCGGTAGACTAGCCTCCTACAATGAGCAGTTCTTC
TRBJ1-4,NA,TRBV7-9,NA,CASSLGSGGSSEKLFF,TGTGCCAGCAGCTTAGGGTCGGGTGGGTCCTCCGAAAAACTGTTTTTT
TRBJ1-5,NA,TRBV7-9,TRBD1,CASSPTTGVDQPQHF,TGTGCCAGCAGCCCCACCACAGGGGTTGATCAGCCCCAGCATTTT
TRBJ2-7,NA,TRBV4-1,TRBD1,CASSQGLRQGPIHEQYF,TGCGCCAGCAGCCAAGGGTTAAGACAGGGACCCATCCACGAGCAGTACTTC
TRBJ1-4,many,TRBV20-1,TRBD1,CSATPSGTGVRKLFF,TGCAGTGCTACACCCTCCGGGACAGGGGTCCGGAAACTGTTTTTT
TRBJ1-4,many,TRBV20-1,TRBD1,CSAESTGGNEKLFF,TGCAGTGCGGAGTCGACAGGGGGCAATGAAAAACTGTTTTTT